This TCR beta chain was captured by sequencing in a study of T cells in Graves' hyperthyroidism and ophthalmopathy. Study findings and constraints: Ophthalmopathy could be told apart from stable hyperthyroidism with a 13 V-J model.

The investigators amplified TCR beta CDR3 regions from RNA transcripts. First-round RT-PCR targeting the TCR CDR3 was performed with the HTBI primer set. Each CDR3 protein gets one entry after TCRdb re-called the multiplex PCR reads with MiXCR. The profile covers about 300,000 distinct CDR3 sequences, with roughly 15% appearing a single time and roughly 33% taken by the ten largest. This clonotype has ten or more counts. Its antigen is currently unknown. Germline V gene data show CDR1 as MNHEY and CDR2 as SMNVEV (reference sequence). The CDR3 length is 14 residues. With 3 bases removed from V and 0 bases from J, the gap between germline ends came to 8 bases.

The origin of this receptor is a young man with Graves' hyperthyroidism. The sequenced sample was blood. The chain combines TRBV27 with TRBJ1-1; the D is unclear. CDR3 DNA sequence: TGTGCCAGCAGTTTTGTCAGGATGAACACTGAAGCTTTCTTT. It is translated as CASSFVRMNTEAFF.